This T cell receptor (beta chain) appears in the sequencing data of a study of T cells expressing NK-cell markers. Study as a whole: The TCR beta repertoires were obtained from sorted CD3+CD56+NKG2C+, CD3+CD56+NKG2C- and CD3+CD56-NKG2C+ T cells. Seven of the eight sequenced donors were classified as HCMV-seropositive, and one was classified as seronegative.

CDR1 SGHTA and CDR2 FQGNSA come from the germline V gene. This CDR3 has 12 residues. With the 5' RACE reads reprocessed, TCRdb shows one record per CDR3 protein and no DNA. The sample features almost 450,000 distinct CDR3 sequences, with roughly 8% in its top ten. About this clonotype itself: Its antigen is still unknown.

Overall study results and limits: The share of CD8+ T cells held by dominant NKG2C+ clonotypes was roughly 1.0-8% in several donors.

Sequencing was done on a sample of blood T cells: a sorted CD56 or NKG2C T cell subset, CD4+ or CD8+ T cells, or bulk PBMC T cells (not recorded which). The source of this sequence is a woman aged 18-70 years in good health. V is TRBV7-2 and J is TRBJ2-3; with no DNA, the TCRdb D assignment of TRBD1 cannot be verified. The CDR3 region is CASPSGGRTQYF.